This TCR beta chain stems from a study of cytomegalovirus exposure and HLA in healthy donors. With regard to this clone: Its antigen is undetermined.

General study findings and limits: Per published reports, the classifier diagnosed cytomegalovirus status with high specificity and sensitivity. Three chains linked to CMV were shown in vitro to be specific for CMV antigens.

Researchers ran the PCR with 60 Vbeta and 13 Jbeta primers. Libraries were prepared by immunoSEQ multiplex PCR; TCRdb keeps only in-frame clonotypes and omits some of them. The table shows about 130,000 clones, with 75% to 80% occurring only once. The CDR3 is 14 amino acids. The V gene lost 2 bases and the J gene lost 0 bases, with 6 bases spanning the gap. The germline V gene encodes CDR1 SGHDT and CDR2 YYEEEE. The chain recombines TRBV5-6 with TRBJ1-5; no reliable D call. The sample was PBMCs. This TCR came from a middle-aged man in good health and CMV-seronegative. The CDR3 sequence is CASSFSGSNQPQHF. The CDR3 region has the DNA TGTGCCAGCAGCTTTAGTGGTAGCAATCAGCCCCAGCATTTT.